This TCR beta chain appears in the sequencing data of a study of T cells after posttransplantation cyclophosphamide. Study findings and constraints: Blood and skin or GI T cell repertoires showed limited TRB overlap. Donor-recipient repertoire similarity was low at 1-2 months, rising over year one.

TCRdb keeps only in-frame clones here, not all; method: immunoSEQ multiplex PCR. The sample includes 45,000 to 60,000 clones, approximately 90% of them seen just once. Points on this clone: What it binds is not known.

This CDR3 has 14 residues. With 6 bases removed from V and 2 bases from J, the gap between germline ends came to 13 bases. The germline CDR1 and CDR2 sequences are MDHEN and SYDVKM. The chain joins TRBV28 to TRBJ1-1; the D is unclear. Sequenced material: PBMCs. The receptor was isolated from a woman between 50 and 59 years old in good health and a related stem cell transplant donor. CDR3 in DNA: TGTGCCAGCAGCACCCTCGGACTTAACACTGAAGCTTTCTTT. Amino acids: CASSTLGLNTEAFF.